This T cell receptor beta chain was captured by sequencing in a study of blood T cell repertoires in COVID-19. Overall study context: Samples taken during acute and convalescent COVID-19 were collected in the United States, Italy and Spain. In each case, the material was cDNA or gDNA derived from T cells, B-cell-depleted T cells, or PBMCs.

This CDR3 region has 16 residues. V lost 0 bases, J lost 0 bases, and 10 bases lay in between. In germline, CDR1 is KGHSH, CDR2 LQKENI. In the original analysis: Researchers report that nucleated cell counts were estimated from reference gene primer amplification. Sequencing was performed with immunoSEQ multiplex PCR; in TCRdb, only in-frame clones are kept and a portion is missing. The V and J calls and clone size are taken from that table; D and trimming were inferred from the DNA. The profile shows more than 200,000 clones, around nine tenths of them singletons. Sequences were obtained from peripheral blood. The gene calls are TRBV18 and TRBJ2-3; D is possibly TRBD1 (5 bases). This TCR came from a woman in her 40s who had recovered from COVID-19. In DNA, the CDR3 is TGTGCCAGCTCACCACCGGGCAGACAGAGCACAGATACGCAGTATTTT. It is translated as CASSPPGRQSTDTQYF. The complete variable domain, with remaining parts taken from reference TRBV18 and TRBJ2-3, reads NAGVMQNPRHLVRRRGQEARLRCSPMKGHSHVYWYRQLPEEGLKFMVYLQKENIIDESGMPKERFSAEFPKEGPSILRIQQVVRGDSAAYFCASSPPGRQSTDTQYFGPGTRLTVL.